This is a list of T cell receptor beta chains from one sample in a study of blood T cell repertoires in COVID-19. The method was immunoSEQ multiplex PCR; TCRdb's version includes in-frame clones alone and lacks a portion of them. The sample has approximately 97,000 clones, roughly 92% seen once. Input material: peripheral blood. These receptors came from a woman aged 50 to 65 with COVID-19, enrolled during active disease. Each CDR3 is given with its conserved first and last residue.

v_gene: TRBV4-3
j_gene: TRBJ1-1
CDR3aa: CASSQVGGVRAFF

v_gene: TRBV5-1
j_gene: TRBJ1-1
CDR3aa: CASSLTGGTEAFF

v_gene: TRBV10-1
j_gene: TRBJ1-5
CDR3aa: CASGQSNQPQHF

v_gene: TRBV11-2
j_gene: TRBJ2-7
CDR3aa: CASTPTGNEQYF

v_gene: TRBV2
j_gene: TRBJ1-1
CDR3aa: CASKVDSWVPEAFF

v_gene: TRBV5-1
j_gene: TRBJ1-1
CDR3aa: CASSLGTVNTEAFF

v_gene: TRBV2
j_gene: TRBJ1-1
CDR3aa: CASSEALSEATEAFF

v_gene: TRBV15
j_gene: TRBJ1-2
CDR3aa: CATSRNRGQEETF

v_gene: TRBV11-1
j_gene: TRBJ1-1
CDR3aa: CASSLRRGTEAFF

v_gene: TRBV6-5
j_gene: TRBJ2-5
CDR3aa: CASSLRAPYQETQYF

v_gene: TRBV7-8
j_gene: TRBJ1-2
CDR3aa: CASSLGGVGYTF

v_gene: TRBV7-6
j_gene: TRBJ2-1
CDR3aa: CASSRSGGSYNEQFF

v_gene: TRBV19
j_gene: TRBJ1-2
CDR3aa: CASSPRTGVDGYTF

v_gene: TRBV7-2
j_gene: TRBJ1-2
CDR3aa: CASSPTDSFYGYTF

v_gene: TRBV11-3
j_gene: TRBJ2-3
CDR3aa: CASSLVAGGGPDTQYF

v_gene: TRBV28
j_gene: TRBJ2-3
CDR3aa: CASSATGFWENGTDTQYF

v_gene: TRBV21-1
j_gene: TRBJ1-1
CDR3aa: CASSQGSTEAFF

v_gene: TRBV4-1
j_gene: TRBJ1-2
CDR3aa: CASGWGQGATNYGYTF

v_gene: TRBV10-1
j_gene: TRBJ2-2
CDR3aa: CASRAGFTGELFF

v_gene: TRBV11-2
j_gene: TRBJ2-3
CDR3aa: CASTRDLWGGTDTQYF

v_gene: TRBV13
j_gene: TRBJ2-6
CDR3aa: CASSLVLSTISGANVLTF

v_gene: TRBV6-2/TRBV6-3
j_gene: TRBJ1-2
CDR3aa: CASSQDSRYGYTF

v_gene: TRBV5-1
j_gene: TRBJ2-1
CDR3aa: CASSPLSGGAVNEQFF

v_gene: TRBV4-1
j_gene: TRBJ1-1
CDR3aa: CASSQVGTGLPNTEAFF

v_gene: TRBV13
j_gene: TRBJ2-3
CDR3aa: CASSLVGRDFTQYF

v_gene: TRBV24-1
j_gene: TRBJ2-1
CDR3aa: CATSPGQPKNEQFF

v_gene: TRBV3-1/TRBV3-2
j_gene: TRBJ1-2
CDR3aa: CASSQTDREGYGYTF

v_gene: TRBV6-5
j_gene: TRBJ1-1
CDR3aa: CAVQGGREAFF

v_gene: TRBV19
j_gene: TRBJ1-1
CDR3aa: CASSTGQGGTEAFF

v_gene: TRBV6-5
j_gene: TRBJ2-5
CDR3aa: CASNPQGQETQYF

v_gene: TRBV9
j_gene: TRBJ2-7
CDR3aa: CASSEGDTASEQYF

v_gene: TRBV23-1
j_gene: TRBJ1-4
CDR3aa: CASSGERGRTPILLATNEKLFF

v_gene: TRBV6-6
j_gene: TRBJ1-3
CDR3aa: CASSYAGGRTGNTIYF

v_gene: TRBV11-2
j_gene: TRBJ1-2
CDR3aa: CASSLESTEGGYTF

v_gene: TRBV19
j_gene: TRBJ1-5
CDR3aa: CASSIGRVSHYNQPQHF

v_gene: TRBV21-1
j_gene: TRBJ2-5
CDR3aa: CASSKDGRGYQETQYF

v_gene: TRBV7-3
j_gene: TRBJ2-7
CDR3aa: CASSSRGGADEQYF

v_gene: TRBV5-5
j_gene: TRBJ1-5
CDR3aa: CASSPLPQGGDQPQHF

v_gene: TRBV9
j_gene: TRBJ1-1
CDR3aa: CASSVGGLTEAFF

v_gene: TRBV3-1/TRBV3-2
j_gene: TRBJ2-7
CDR3aa: CASSQEDSRPYF

v_gene: TRBV7-8
j_gene: TRBJ1-5
CDR3aa: CASRLGQGEGQPQHF

v_gene: TRBV5-1
j_gene: TRBJ2-5
CDR3aa: CASSLVLGSQETQYF

v_gene: TRBV19
j_gene: TRBJ1-6
CDR3aa: CASSIDSAFSPLHF

v_gene: TRBV5-1
j_gene: TRBJ1-1
CDR3aa: CASSYLGGNTEAFF

v_gene: TRBV11-2
j_gene: TRBJ1-4
CDR3aa: CASSLGIGGQNEKLFF

v_gene: TRBV2
j_gene: TRBJ2-7
CDR3aa: CASSEWGTGTDEQYF

v_gene: TRBV19
j_gene: TRBJ1-1
CDR3aa: CASSIDLGVNTEAFF

v_gene: TRBV11-3
j_gene: TRBJ2-6
CDR3aa: CASSFVITGSISSGANVLTF

v_gene: TRBV19
j_gene: TRBJ2-1
CDR3aa: CASSMGQLYNEQFF

v_gene: TRBV5-1
j_gene: TRBJ2-6
CDR3aa: CASSLTAGANVLTF

v_gene: TRBV6-6
j_gene: TRBJ2-6
CDR3aa: CASSPGHGSSGANVLTF

v_gene: TRBV11-3
j_gene: TRBJ2-5
CDR3aa: CASSLEGAETQYF

v_gene: TRBV3-1/TRBV3-2
j_gene: TRBJ1-1
CDR3aa: CASSQRQTTHEAFF